This T cell receptor beta chain was found in a study of blood T cell repertoires in COVID-19. Assay: immunoSEQ multiplex PCR; the TCRdb copy retains only in-frame clones and omits some. Here the sample spans some 190,000 clones, 80% being singletons. Allocation to cohorts depended on clinical history reported by the participants. A COVID-19 case was met by exposed participants within 2 weeks before study entry. Germline V gives CDR1 SNHLY, CDR2 FYNNEI. The CDR3 length is 14 residues. The V and J ends lost 8 bases and 14 bases, in that order; junction bases with no gene match: 14. The rearrangement links TRBV2 to TRBJ2-3; 12 bases are shared with TRBD2. The source material was PBMCs or T cells enriched from blood (not recorded which). The sequence was obtained from a man in his fifties or sixties who had been exposed to COVID-19. The CDR3 bases are TGTGCCAGCGCAGCAGGGGCTAGCGGGAGGGCCGTGTATTTT. Protein: CASAAGASGRAVYF.